This TCR beta chain was sequenced in a study of T cell responses to AZD1222 COVID-19 vaccine. The table came from immunoSEQ multiplex PCR; TCRdb's copy has only in-frame clones and leaves some out. This sample has tens of thousands of clones; around three quarters occur once, and the top ten carry roughly an eighth. Study observations and caveats: Regions 160-218 and 743-854 held dominance among vaccine-associated CD4 TCRs, which spanned spike.

CDR3 size: 14 residues. Germline CDR1 ENHRY, CDR2 SYGVKD. Trimming removed 5 bases from V and 6 bases from J; junction bases left unmatched: 5. With regard to this clone: No antigen is known for it.

This specimen consisted of peripheral blood, obtained on day 0 of AZD1222 vaccination. The chain recombines TRBV10-3 with TRBJ1-2; 11 bases are shared with TRBD1. The clonotype was recovered from an adult in good health. The CDR3, as DNA: TGTGCCATCAGTTGGACAGGGGGCGCGGATGGCTACACCTTC. This gives the protein CAISWTGGADGYTF.